The T cell receptor (beta chain) under discussion was sequenced for a study of cytomegalovirus exposure and HLA in healthy donors. Study results and limitations: Investigators reported 150 to 200 TCR beta chains as tied to cytomegalovirus. A later analysis appeared to link common viral pathogens to several of the most significant clusters. Many donors shared some public TCRs, even though most TCR sequences were rare.

This CDR3 has 15 residues. Trimming left V 0 bases short and J 11 bases short, with 20 bases between. Germline V CDR1 and CDR2: SGDLS, YYNGEE. The primer mix had 60 Vbeta and 13 Jbeta primers. Authors' analysis steps: A follow-up analysis tallied tens of millions of unique TCR beta chains, approximately 10 million shared. Profiling relied on immunoSEQ multiplex PCR, and the TCRdb table lists in-frame clones only, not all of them. That table is the source of V, J and clone size, and D and trimming were worked out from the DNA. Among 150,000 to 200,000 clones, approximately 82% were seen once, and the ten largest hold 8.5%. Turning to this clone: Its target is unknown.

Specimen: PBMCs. The sequence came from a male donor in good health and CMV-seropositive. This rearrangement joins TRBV9 to TRBJ2-5; D perhaps matches TRBD2 (7 bases). Here the CDR3 DNA reads TGTGCCAGCAGCGTAGCGACAGGATCTGGGGGGGAGCAGTACTTC. Its translation is CASSVATGSGGEQYF.